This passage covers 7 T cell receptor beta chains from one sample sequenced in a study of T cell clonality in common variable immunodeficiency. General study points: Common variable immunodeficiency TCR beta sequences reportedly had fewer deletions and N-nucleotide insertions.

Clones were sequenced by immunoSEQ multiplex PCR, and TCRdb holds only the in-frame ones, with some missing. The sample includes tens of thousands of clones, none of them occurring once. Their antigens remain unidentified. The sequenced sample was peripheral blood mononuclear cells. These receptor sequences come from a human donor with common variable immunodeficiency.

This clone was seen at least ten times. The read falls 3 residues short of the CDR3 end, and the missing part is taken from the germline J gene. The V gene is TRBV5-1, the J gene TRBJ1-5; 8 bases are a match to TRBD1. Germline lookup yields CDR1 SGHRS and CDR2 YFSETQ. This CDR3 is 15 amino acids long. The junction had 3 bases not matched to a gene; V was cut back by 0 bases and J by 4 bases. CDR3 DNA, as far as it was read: TGCGCCAGCAGCTTGGGACAGGGGAAAAATCAGCCC. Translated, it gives CASSLGQGKNQP. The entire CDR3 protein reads CASSLGQGKNQPQHF.

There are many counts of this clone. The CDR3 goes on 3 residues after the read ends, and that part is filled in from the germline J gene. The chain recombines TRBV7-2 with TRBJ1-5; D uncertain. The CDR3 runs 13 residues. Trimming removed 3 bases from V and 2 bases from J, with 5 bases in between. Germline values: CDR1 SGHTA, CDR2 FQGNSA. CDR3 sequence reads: CASSLRGNQPQHF. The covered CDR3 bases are TGTGCCAGCAGCTTGCGTGGCAATCAGCCC.

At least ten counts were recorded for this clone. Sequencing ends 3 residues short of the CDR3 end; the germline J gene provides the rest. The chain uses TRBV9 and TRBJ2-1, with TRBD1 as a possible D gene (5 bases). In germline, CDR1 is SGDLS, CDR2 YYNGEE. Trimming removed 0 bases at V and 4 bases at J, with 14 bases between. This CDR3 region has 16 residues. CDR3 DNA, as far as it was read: TGTGCCAGCAGCGTAGTGGGGCTCCATCCTTACAATGAG. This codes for CASSVVGLHPYNE. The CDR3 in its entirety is CASSVVGLHPYNEQFF.

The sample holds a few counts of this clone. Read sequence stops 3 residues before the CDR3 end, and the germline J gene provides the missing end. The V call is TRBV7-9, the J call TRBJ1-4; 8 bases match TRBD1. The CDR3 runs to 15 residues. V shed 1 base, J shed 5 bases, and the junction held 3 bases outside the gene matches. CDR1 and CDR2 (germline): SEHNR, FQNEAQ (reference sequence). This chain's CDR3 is CASSLGQGRNEKLFF. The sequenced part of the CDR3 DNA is TGTGCCAGCAGCTTAGGACAGGGGCGAAATGAAAAA. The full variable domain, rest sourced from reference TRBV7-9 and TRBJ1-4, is DTGVSQNPRHKITKRGQNVTFRCDPISEHNRLYWYRQTLGQGPEFLTYFQNEAQLEKSRLLSDRFSAERPKGSFSTLEIQRTEQGDSAMYLCASSLGQGRNEKLFFGSGTQLSVL.

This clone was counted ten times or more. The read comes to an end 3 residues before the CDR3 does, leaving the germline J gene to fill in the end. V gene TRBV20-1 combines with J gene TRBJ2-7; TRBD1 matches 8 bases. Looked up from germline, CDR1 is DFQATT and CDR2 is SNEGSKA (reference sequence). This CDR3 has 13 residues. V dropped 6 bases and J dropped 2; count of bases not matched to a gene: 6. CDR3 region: CSAPRGQAYEQYF. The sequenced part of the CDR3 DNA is TGCAGTGCCCCCCGGGGACAGGCCTACGAG.

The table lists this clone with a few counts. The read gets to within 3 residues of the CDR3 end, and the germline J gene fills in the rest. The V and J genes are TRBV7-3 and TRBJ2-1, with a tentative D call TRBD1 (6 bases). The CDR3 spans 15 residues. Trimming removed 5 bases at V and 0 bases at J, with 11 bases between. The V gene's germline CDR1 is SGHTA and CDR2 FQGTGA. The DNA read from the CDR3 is TGTGCCAGCAGCCCCGACAGGAGCTCCTACAATGAG. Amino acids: CASSPDRSSYNE. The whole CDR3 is CASSPDRSSYNEQFF. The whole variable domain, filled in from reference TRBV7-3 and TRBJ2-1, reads GAGVSQTPSNKVTEKGKYVELRCDPISGHTALYWYRQSLGQGPEFLIYFQGTGAADDSGLPNDRFFAVRPEGSVSTLKIQRTERGDSAVYLCASSPDRSSYNEQFFGPGTRLTVL.

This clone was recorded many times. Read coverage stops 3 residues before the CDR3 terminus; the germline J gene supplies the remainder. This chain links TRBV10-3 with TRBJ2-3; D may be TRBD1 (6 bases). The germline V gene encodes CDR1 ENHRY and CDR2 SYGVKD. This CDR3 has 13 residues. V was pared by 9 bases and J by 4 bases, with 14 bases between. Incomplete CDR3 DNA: TGTGCCATTGCAGGGGTAGATGCAGATACG. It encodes CAIAGVDADT. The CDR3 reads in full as CAIAGVDADTQYF.